The present TCR beta chain was sequenced within a study of blood T cell repertoires in COVID-19. Background on the study: Acute and convalescent COVID-19 samples came from the United States, Italy and Spain. T cells, B-cell-depleted T cells, or PBMCs provided the cDNA or gDNA that served as material.

In the study's own analysis: Nucleated cell counts were estimated from reference gene primer amplification. Sequencing was performed with immunoSEQ multiplex PCR; in TCRdb, only in-frame clones are kept and a portion is missing. V and J calls and clone size are those listed in that table; D and trimming were worked out from the DNA. The table records about 330,000 clones, roughly 88% of them present only once. CDR3 length: 14 amino acids. Trimming took off 0 bases at V and 3 bases at J, with 8 bases between the two ends. Germline lookup yields CDR1 MNHEY and CDR2 SVGAGI. This TCR derives from a woman in her 50s with active or convalescent COVID-19. Sample: peripheral blood. The chain is built from TRBV6-5 and TRBJ1-2; D not certain. CDR3 DNA: TGTGCCAGCAGTTACTCAGGCGGCGACTATGGCTACACCTTC. As protein: CASSYSGGDYGYTF.